Listed below are T cell receptor beta chains from one sample, sequenced in a study of blood T cell repertoires in COVID-19. Only in-frame clones appear in the TCRdb table, and some are missing; sequencing was by immunoSEQ multiplex PCR. The table records 400,000 to 450,000 clones, roughly 88% of them present only once. The material sequenced was peripheral blood. All receptors come from a woman in her thirties with active or convalescent COVID-19. Each CDR3 is given with its conserved first and last residue. Where a row states a size, it is once, few, many or the class of an expanded clone; other rows omit it.

v_call,j_call,clone_size,cdr3_aa
TRBV4-1,TRBJ2-7,once,CASSQFVHRRAYEQYF
TRBV5-1,TRBJ2-5,-,CASSPGQGAETQYF
TRBV5-1,TRBJ2-1,once,CASSLAPPSGIYNEQFF
TRBV11-3,TRBJ1-2,few,CASSQDTGYGYTF
TRBV19,TRBJ1-5,once,CASSIPRGSNQPQHF
TRBV7-9,TRBJ2-7,-,CASSFETGTGEYEQYF
TRBV5-6,TRBJ1-2,-,CASSSAVATNYGYTF
TRBV19,TRBJ2-3,-,CASSHGQGREEFTDTQYF
TRBV6-1,TRBJ2-7,-,CASSEKRRAPPYEQYF
TRBV3-1/TRBV3-2,TRBJ1-2,-,CASSQDRGQGESGYTF
TRBV9,TRBJ1-1,once,CASSLAANTEAFF
TRBV7-8,TRBJ1-1,-,CASSLPGGGVIAFF
TRBV4-1,TRBJ1-2,-,CASSQGYRDGYTF
TRBV18,TRBJ1-1,few,CASSPPVRVNTEAFF
TRBV7-9,TRBJ2-1,-,CASSSPASGSRNEQFF
TRBV19,TRBJ1-5,-,CASIPWHSNQPQHF
TRBV10-2,TRBJ1-1,-,CASSDAGGGRNTEAFF
TRBV5-6,TRBJ1-2,-,CASTPWGGVYGYTF
TRBV6-4,TRBJ1-2,-,CATDRGTYGYTF
TRBV27,TRBJ2-3,-,CASPLFGDTQYF